This T cell receptor (beta chain) was observed in a study of shared clonotypes between healthy human individuals. Germline V gives CDR1 SEHNR, CDR2 FQNEAQ (reference sequence). With 6 bases removed from V and 5 bases from J, the gap between germline ends came to 11 bases. The CDR3 covers 13 residues. The test was conducted at deep level. The protocol was immunoSEQ multiplex PCR, while the TCRdb copy is restricted to in-frame clones and leaves out a portion. In the table there are around 2.1 million clones, 90% to 96% of which are singletons. This clone has just a few counts. V gene TRBV7-9 combines with J gene TRBJ1-5, with D possibly TRBD1 on 6 matching bases. The sequence was collected from a man between 18 and 35 years old in good health. Sequencing was performed on naive CD4+ T cells sorted from blood. This sample's subset: CD45RA+ positively selected. The CDR3 DNA follows: TGTGCCAGCAGTCGGGGGCAGGATCAGCCCCAGCATTTT. This sequence encodes CASSRGQDQPQHF.